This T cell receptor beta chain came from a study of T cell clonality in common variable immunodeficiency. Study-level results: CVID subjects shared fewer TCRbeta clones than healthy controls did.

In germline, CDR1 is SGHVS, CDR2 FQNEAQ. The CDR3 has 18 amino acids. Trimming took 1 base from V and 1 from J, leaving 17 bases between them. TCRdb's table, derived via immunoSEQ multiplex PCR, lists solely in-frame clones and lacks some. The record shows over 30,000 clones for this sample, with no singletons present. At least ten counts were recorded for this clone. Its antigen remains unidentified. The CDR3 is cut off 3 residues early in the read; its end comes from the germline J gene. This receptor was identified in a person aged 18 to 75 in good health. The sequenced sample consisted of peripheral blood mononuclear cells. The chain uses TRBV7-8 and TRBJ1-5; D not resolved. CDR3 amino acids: CASSLGSFIGLSNQPQHF. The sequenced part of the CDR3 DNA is TGTGCCAGCAGCTTAGGCTCCTTTATAGGGCTGAGCAATCAGCCC. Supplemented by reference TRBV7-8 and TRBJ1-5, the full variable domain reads GAGVSQSPRYKVAKRGQDVALRCDPISGHVSLFWYQQALGQGPEFLTYFQNEAQLDKSGLPSDRFFAERPEGSVSTLKIQRTQQEDSAVYLCASSLGSFIGLSNQPQHFGDGTRLSIL.